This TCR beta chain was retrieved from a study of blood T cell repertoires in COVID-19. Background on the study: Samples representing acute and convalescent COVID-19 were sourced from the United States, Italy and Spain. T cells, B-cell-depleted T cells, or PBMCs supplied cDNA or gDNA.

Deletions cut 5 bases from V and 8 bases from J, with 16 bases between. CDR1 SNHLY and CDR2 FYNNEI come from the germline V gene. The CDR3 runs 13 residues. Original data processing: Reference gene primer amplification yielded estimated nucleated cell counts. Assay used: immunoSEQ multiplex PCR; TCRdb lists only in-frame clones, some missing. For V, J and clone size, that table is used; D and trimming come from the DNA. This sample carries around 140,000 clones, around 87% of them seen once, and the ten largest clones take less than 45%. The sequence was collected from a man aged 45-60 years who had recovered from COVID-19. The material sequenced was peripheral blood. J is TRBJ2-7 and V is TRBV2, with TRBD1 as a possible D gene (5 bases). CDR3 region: CASSSRQGTKQYF. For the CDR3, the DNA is TGTGCCAGCAGTTCGCGGCAGGGTACAAAGCAGTACTTC.